This TCR beta chain originates from a study of blood T cell repertoires in COVID-19. This CDR3 has 14 amino acids. Germline CDR1 and CDR2: LGHNT and FRNRAP. The V gene lost 5 bases and the J gene lost 5 bases, with 15 bases spanning the gap. Sequencing used immunoSEQ multiplex PCR; TCRdb keeps in-frame clones, though not all of them. The sample consists of some 300,000 clones, 75% to 90% of them appearing once. The sequencing sample was made of peripheral blood. This sequence joins TRBV12-5 and TRBJ1-2; possible D gene TRBD1, 6 bases. The receptor comes from a woman between 65 and 79 years old with COVID-19, enrolled during active disease. The CDR3 spells CASGPPGTPYGYTF. CDR3 nucleotides: TGTGCTAGTGGTCCCCCGGGGACACCTTATGGCTACACCTTC.